The 2 T cell receptor beta chains below were found in one sample sequenced in a study of tumor-infiltrating lymphocytes in primary liver carcinoma. Co-extraction of RNA and DNA was performed on 20-30 mg of unsorted bulk tissue. Production of TCR beta cDNA used 500 ng total RNA together with a constant-region primer. Each TCR beta library was derived from three nested multiplex PCR rounds that employed slightly modified ARM-PCR. In the first two PCR rounds, TRBV1-TRBV30 forward primers were paired with a C-beta reverse primer, and each round lasted 10 cycles. Via MiXCR, TCRdb re-called the multiplex PCR reads, giving one row per CDR3 protein. The data contain around 100,000 distinct CDR3 sequences, 55% to 80% of them singletons. The sample was liver tumor tissue from sampling region 2. As to subset: tumor region T2, inferior pole. The receptor source for this set is a woman aged 55-75 years with primary liver carcinoma and hepatitis B virus infection.

To note about this clonotype: At one end the junction does not follow the germline gene, possibly because of a read error. J is TRBJ1-1 and V is TRBV28; D is unclear. CDR3 length: 15 amino acids. CDR1 is MDHEN and CDR2 is SYDVKM in the germline V gene. CDR3 sequence reads: CASSRPGDRHTEVFF. CDR3 coding DNA: TGTGCCAGCAGCCGCCCCGGGGATCGGCACACTGAAGTTTTCTTT.

The table lists this clonotype with many counts. This chain uses TRBV6-1 with TRBJ2-5; 9 bases are shared with TRBD2. The CDR3 consists of 14 residues. The V gene end was trimmed by 3 bases and the J gene end by 4 bases; junction bases not matched to a gene: 3. Per the germline V gene, CDR1 is MNHNS and CDR2 is SASEGT. CDR3 DNA: TGTGCCAGCAGTGATTTTAGCGGGAGAGAGACCCAGTACTTC. Its protein product is CASSDFSGRETQYF.